This TCR beta chain originates from a study of blood T cell repertoires in COVID-19 (dated by TCRdb to 2018 to 2020). General notes on the study: Samples covering the acute and convalescent phases of COVID-19 were provided by collaborators in the United States, Italy and Spain. The material from the prospective study consisted of cDNA or gDNA derived from T cells, B-cell-depleted T cells, or PBMCs. HLA class I and class II types, where available, came from metadata supplied by the sample provider rather than from assay-based typing. The repertoires were released in a freely available public database intended as a resource for research on the immune response to SARS-CoV-2. Deeply sampled blood TCRbeta repertoires from subjects exposed to, actively infected with, or recovered from COVID-19 were included in the dataset. The sample metadata nearly always contained a de-identified subject ID, COVID-19 status, age in years and sex. Samples were obtained from the ongoing ImmuneRACE study (first 160 participants) and from over 1,000 subjects provided by 6 global collaborators. Overall study results and their limits: How much clinical and demographic metadata was included differed by source and by participant, and the metadata was provided uncurated.

TCRbeta CDR3 regions were amplified from genomic DNA by means of the immunoSEQ Assay, a bias-controlled multiplex PCR. Turning to the authors' computational methods: The number of nucleated cells in each sample was estimated from the amplification of reference gene primers within the assay. To quantify the absolute abundance of each unique TCRbeta CDR3 rearrangement, sequence reads were collapsed and filtered. For each sample, productive Simpson clonality was calculated by taking the square root of Simpson's diversity index across productive rearrangements. Here the immuneACCESS table is served through TCRdb, limited to in-frame sequences with V and J called. Missing clones are a known gap in these copies; in checked studies unresolved V genes cover under half, and the rest lacks a known reason. The D gene and trimming were derived from the DNA, and the V and J assignments and clone size from that table. The sample data list approximately 200,000 clones, and around 90% of these were observed just once. The ten largest clonotypes hold about 1.2% of the sample.

This clone appeared a single time. Its antigen remains unidentified. No much larger clone is present one base from it, and per-base qualities are unavailable. Participants in the prospective study were enrolled through a virtual design, were aged roughly 18 to 90 years, and lived in roughly 24 United States geographic areas. To assign participants to cohorts, the prospective study relied on clinical history that participants themselves reported in a screening survey and a study questionnaire. ImmuneRACE Cohort 3 recovered participants were defined by two consecutive negative NP/OP PCR tests, healthcare professional clearance, or symptom resolution. Mobile phlebotomists in the prospective study collected whole blood, serum and a nasopharyngeal or oropharyngeal swab from every participant. Additional blood draws and questionnaires over an approximately two-month period could optionally be provided by prospective study participants. Prospective study blood samples were shipped either frozen or at room temperature before DNA extraction.

Via the germline V gene (reference sequence), CDR1 is PRHDT and CDR2 FYEKMQ. Inclusive of the bounding cysteine and phenylalanine, the CDR3 is 15 residues long. Only CDR3 DNA remains: 45 bases, in frame from the first base. V drops 0 bases and J drops 4 bases, leaving 10 bases in between. The sequencing sample was made of PBMCs or T cells enriched from blood (not recorded which). The receptor's source is a man under 40 who had recovered from COVID-19. The rearrangement combines TRBV13 with TRBJ1-5; possibly the D gene is TRBD1, per 5 matching bases. The DNA is TGTGCCAGCAGCTTAGGGGGGGGTCTTAATCAGCCCCAGCATTTT. Its protein is CASSLGGGLNQPQHF.